Listed here are 19 T cell receptor beta chains from one sample, sequenced in a study of CD8 T cells in ankylosing spondylitis (dated by TCRdb to 2017 to 2019). The library was prepared using 5' RACE. TCRdb shows the sequencer as Illumina HiSeq 2500. Using fastp trimming at Q25 and MiXCR clonotype assembly, TCRdb reanalyzed the public sequencing data and kept in-frame beta chains. Duplicate CDR3 protein sequences are folded into a single record with the most common DNA and genes. This sample has 200,000 to 250,000 distinct CDR3 sequences in its table, and around a tenth of those were observed once. The top ten clones comprise about 6.8% of the sample. The specimen sequenced was blood, either unsorted or a sorted T cell fraction (not recorded which). The receptors shown here come from a male donor with ankylosing spondylitis or in good health (not recorded which).

This clonotype showed up just a few times. The gene calls are TRBV11-2 and TRBJ2-2; D not resolved. Germline CDR1 SGHAT, CDR2 FQNNGV. The germline V and J ends were trimmed by 5 bases and 9 bases, with 10 bases remaining between them. The CDR3 sequence is 12 residues long. In nucleotides, the CDR3 is TGTGCCAGCAGCCCAAATACCTGGGAGCTGTTTTTT. Translating gives CASSPNTWELFF.

The sample holds many counts of this clonotype. The chain couples TRBV5-1 to TRBJ1-2; D is possibly TRBD1 (5 bases). Trimming stripped 4 bases from V and 4 bases from J, with 20 bases between. This CDR3 has 16 amino acids. Germline CDR1 is SGHRS and CDR2 is YFSETQ. CDR3 loop: CASSPYTGGSTYGYTF. The DNA for the CDR3 is TGCGCCAGCAGCCCGTATACTGGGGGATCGACCTATGGCTACACCTTC.

This clonotype was observed a few times. The chain employs TRBV11-2 and TRBJ2-7, with D tentatively TRBD1 or TRBD2 (6 bases each). V was trimmed by 2 bases and J by 2 bases, leaving 13 bases between them. The germline V gene has CDR1 SGHAT and CDR2 FQNNGV. The length of the CDR3 is 15 residues. CDR3 nucleotides: TGTGCCAGCAGCTTACCTGGGGGGCGAACCTACGAGCAGTACTTC. It codes for CASSLPGGRTYEQYF. The full variable domain, in which reference TRBV11-2 and TRBJ2-7 provide the parts outside the CDR3, is EAGVAQSPRYKIIEKRQSVAFWCNPISGHATLYWYQQILGQGPKLLIQFQNNGVVDDSQLPKDRFSAERLKGVDSTLKIQPAKLEDSAVYLCASSLPGGRTYEQYFGPGTRLTVT.

This clonotype has a count of ten or more. The rearrangement links TRBV29-1 to TRBJ1-5; tentative D call: TRBD1 (6 bases). This CDR3 comprises 12 residues. CDR1 is SQVTM and CDR2 is ANQGSEA in the germline V gene. V gave up 7 bases and J gave up 5 bases, with 12 bases separating them. The CDR3 coding sequence is TGCAGCGCTGGGGGCGACGATCAGCCCCAGCATTTT. Its protein is CSAGGDDQPQHF. The variable domain in full, with the rest retrieved from reference TRBV29-1 and TRBJ1-5, is SAVISQKPSRDICQRGTSLTIQCQVDSQVTMMFWYRQQPGQSLTLIATANQGSEATYESGFVIDKFPISRPNLTFSTLTVSNMSPEDSSIYLCSAGGDDQPQHFGDGTRLSIL.

V is TRBV24-1 and J is TRBJ2-2; TRBD1 agrees at 7 bases. Unmatched junction bases numbered 5, after V lost 4 bases and J lost 4 bases. Germline assignment: CDR1 KGHDR and CDR2 SFDVKD. The CDR3 totals 15 residues. CDR3 in amino acids: CATSDSDRTTGELFF. As DNA, the CDR3 is TGTGCCACCAGTGACTCGGACAGGACCACCGGGGAGCTGTTTTTT.

This clonotype has a count of ten or more. The rearrangement uses TRBV28 and TRBJ2-1; TRBD2 agrees at 12 bases. Per the germline V gene, CDR1 is MDHEN and CDR2 is SYDVKM. V was pared by 8 bases and J by 3 bases, with 11 bases of the junction left unmatched. This CDR3 is 17 amino acids long. The CDR3: CASGGRLAGEFYNEQFF. In nucleotides, the CDR3 is TGTGCCAGCGGGGGAAGACTAGCGGGAGAGTTCTACAATGAGCAGTTCTTC.

The table lists this clonotype with many counts. Relative to the germline gene, one junction end is altered; a read error may explain this. The chain recombines TRBV7-2 with TRBJ2-5; TRBD1 or TRBD2 may be the D gene (6 bases each). Germline CDR1 reads SGHTA; CDR2 reads FQGNSA. CDR3 length equals 13 residues. The CDR3 DNA sequence: TGTGCCAGCAGCTTAGCCACTGACAGGACTACCAACTTC. It is translated as CASSLATDRTTNF.

Ten or more counts support this clonotype. V and J are TRBV20-1 and TRBJ2-7; TRBD2 aligns across 8 bases. The germline V gene encodes CDR1 DFQATT and CDR2 SNEGSKA (reference sequence). The CDR3 totals 13 residues. The V and J ends lost 6 bases and 5 bases, in that order; junction bases with no gene match: 9. This CDR3 reads CSAGAGDGHEQYF. The CDR3 coding sequence is TGCAGTGCCGGAGCGGGAGATGGGCACGAGCAGTACTTC.

This clonotype has a handful of counts. This may be a read error: a much more frequent sequence differs by one nucleotide. This rearrangement joins TRBV6-6 to TRBJ1-1; D is ambiguous. V lost 5 bases and J 1 base, leaving 8 bases between the germline ends. The CDR3 sequence is 13 residues long. CDR1 is MNHNY and CDR2 is SVGAGI in the germline V gene (reference sequence). CDR3 DNA sequence: TGTGCCAGCAGTAACACAGAGAACACTGAAGCTTTCTTT. Translated, it gives CASSNTENTEAFF.

This chain uses TRBV20-1 with TRBJ2-7; the D gene is possibly TRBD1 (5 bases). The CDR3 length is 13 residues. Trimming left V 1 base short and J 2 bases short, with 9 bases between. Per germline, CDR1 DFQATT and CDR2 SNEGSKA (reference sequence). The CDR3 reads CSARVGQPYEQYF. CDR3 sequence (DNA): TGCAGTGCTAGAGTGGGGCAGCCCTACGAGCAGTACTTC.

The sample holds many counts of this clonotype. The chain recombines TRBV7-2 with TRBJ2-3; D ambiguous. V dropped 2 bases and J dropped 6 bases, with 12 bases sitting between them. The CDR3 totals 14 residues. Germline V gene lookup returns CDR1 SGHTA and CDR2 FQGNSA. The CDR3 sequence is CASSLQRFTDTQYF. The CDR3 coding sequence is TGTGCCAGCAGCTTACAGAGATTTACGGATACGCAGTATTTT.

As concerns this clonotype: One junction end disagrees with the germline gene, perhaps due to a read error. The chain couples TRBV12-3 or TRBV12-4 to TRBJ2-5, with TRBD2 as a possible D gene (6 bases). The CDR3 totals 13 residues. CDR3: CTSGLASPGAQYF. CDR3 DNA: TGTACCAGCGGCCTAGCGAGTCCTGGGGCCCAGTACTTC.

This clonotype was picked up many times. The rearrangement links TRBV6-1 to TRBJ2-2; 9 bases are shared with TRBD2. CDR3 length: 15 amino acids. With V trimmed by 6 bases and J by 1 base, 3 bases remained unmatched. Per the germline V gene, CDR1 is MNHNS and CDR2 is SASEGT. The CDR3 region has the DNA TGTGCCAGCAGCGATAGCGGGAGGAACACCGGGGAGCTGTTTTTT. It encodes CASSDSGRNTGELFF.

This clonotype was seen ten or more times. This sequence joins TRBV28 and TRBJ1-3; no firm D call. The CDR3 sequence is 14 residues long. V was pared by 6 bases and J by 9 bases, with 18 bases between. Germline V gene lookup returns CDR1 MDHEN and CDR2 SYDVKM. The CDR3 sequence is CASSHPWESGTIYF. CDR3 coding DNA: TGTGCCAGCAGCCACCCATGGGAGTCGGGCACCATATATTTT. Full variable domain (missing parts from reference TRBV28 and TRBJ1-3): DVKVTQSSRYLVKRTGEKVFLECVQDMDHENMFWYRQDPGLGLRLIYFSYDVKMKEKGDIPEGYSVSREKKERFSLILESASTNQTSMYLCASSHPWESGTIYFGEGSWLTVV.

This sequence joins TRBV28 and TRBJ2-7; 7 nucleotides align to TRBD1. The CDR3 loop spans 14 amino acids. Germline CDR1 MDHEN, CDR2 SYDVKM. V shed 5 bases and J 5 bases; nucleotides not matched to a gene: 9. In nucleotides, the CDR3 is TGTGCCAGCAGTCCGTCGACAGGGTGGCACGAGCAGTACTTC. Translating gives CASSPSTGWHEQYF.

The table lists this clonotype with a few counts. The junction and the germline gene differ at one end; a read error may be behind it. CDR3 amino acids: CASSLGTSGRPLF. The CDR3 bases are TGTGCCAGCAGCTTAGGAACTAGCGGGAGACCACTCTTC. J is TRBJ2-1 and V is TRBV7-9; 11 positions match TRBD2. CDR1 SEHNR and CDR2 FQNEAQ come from the germline V gene (reference sequence). The CDR3 sequence is 13 residues long.

In DNA form, the CDR3 reads TGTGCCAGCAGCTCTCAGGACAGGGTGGATGGCTACACCTTC. Translating gives CASSSQDRVDGYTF. The V and J genes are TRBV5-6 and TRBJ1-2; the match to TRBD1 covers 8 bases. From germline, CDR1 is SGHDT and CDR2 YYEEEE. With 3 bases clipped from V and 6 bases from J, the junction kept 7 bases outside the gene matches. The CDR3 runs 14 residues.

The table lists this clonotype with a few counts. The chain recombines TRBV20-1 with TRBJ2-1; TRBD1 agrees at 7 bases. Germline values: CDR1 DFQATT, CDR2 SNEGSKA (reference sequence). This CDR3 contains 15 residues. V lost 0 bases, J lost 10 bases, and 12 bases stayed unmatched. CDR3 residues: CSARDPGTATWEQFF. The CDR3 DNA is TGCAGTGCTAGAGATCCCGGGACAGCGACGTGGGAGCAGTTCTTC.

This clonotype came up a few times. V gene TRBV29-1 combines with J gene TRBJ2-3, with unresolved D. V lost 3 bases to trimming and J lost 9 bases, with 19 bases between them. The CDR3 spans 14 residues. Germline-derived CDR1 and CDR2 are SQVTM and ANQGSEA. The DNA of the CDR3 is TGCAGCGTTGAGTTCCGGTTGCACAAGTCGACGCAGTATTTT. It translates to CSVEFRLHKSTQYF.